Listed below are T cell receptor beta chains from one sample, sequenced in a study of T cell changes during pregnancy in multiple sclerosis. The table came from immunoSEQ multiplex PCR; TCRdb's copy has only in-frame clones and leaves some out. There are around 60,000 clones in the sample; 70% to 90% occur only once, and roughly 1.7% lies in the top ten. The material sequenced was peripheral blood, taken in the first trimester of pregnancy. These receptors all come from a female donor with multiple sclerosis, enrolled in a pregnancy study. CDR3s include the opening cysteine and the closing phenylalanine or tryptophan. The D gene is left open where the match is weak. Some rows have no size entry. The others give once, few or many, or a class for an expanded clone.

size	V	length	D	J	DNA	CDR3
-	TRBV10-3	14	-	TRBJ1-1	TGTGCCATAACCGAGAGGGGGATGAACACTGAAGCTTTCTTT	CAITERGMNTEAFF
-	TRBV30	12	TRBD1	TRBJ1-2	TGTGCCTGGGATTGGACAGGGGGTGGCTACACCTTC	CAWDWTGGGYTF
-	TRBV4-3	16	TRBD2	TRBJ2-1	TGCGCCAGCAGCCAAGGGGACTACCTTACCTACAATGAGCAGTTCTTC	CASSQGDYLTYNEQFF
-	TRBV5-1	14	-	TRBJ2-2	TGCGCCAGCAGCTTGGTCACGAACACCGGGGAGCTGTTTTTT	CASSLVTNTGELFF
-	TRBV7-9	15	TRBD1	TRBJ1-2	TGTGCCAGCAGCCTCGGAAGGGGGCGCATGGATGGCTACACCTTC	CASSLGRGRMDGYTF
-	TRBV5-6	16	TRBD2	TRBJ2-2	TGTGCCAGCAGCTTGGTTCTAGCGGGGGACACCGGGGAGCTGTTTTTT	CASSLVLAGDTGELFF
-	TRBV29-1	12	TRBD1	TRBJ2-7	TGCAGCGTTGGACAGGGCGGCGACGAGCAGTACTTC	CSVGQGGDEQYF
-	TRBV30	14	-	TRBJ1-2	TGTGCCTGGAGCGCCGGACAGACCCTATATGGCTACACCTTC	CAWSAGQTLYGYTF
-	TRBV18	15	TRBD1	TRBJ1-1	TGTGCCAGCTCCCGACAGGGGACAGGGGGCACTGAAGCTTTCTTT	CASSRQGTGGTEAFF
-	TRBV5-4	12	-	TRBJ1-2	TGTGCCAGCAGCTTGTCGGGTGGGGGCTACACCTTC	CASSLSGGGYTF
once	TRBV13	17	TRBD1	TRBJ1-4	TGTGCCAGCAGCCTCACTAACACAGGGGGCGCCGGTGAAAAACTGTTTTTT	CASSLTNTGGAGEKLFF
once	TRBV14	14	-	TRBJ2-7	TGTGCCAGCAGCCAACAGGGACTTGAAAGCGAGCAGTACTTC	CASSQQGLESEQYF
-	TRBV7-6	16	TRBD1	TRBJ2-1	TGTGCCAGCAGCTTGCGGGACAGGGGGCCTTACAATGAGCAGTTCTTC	CASSLRDRGPYNEQFF
-	TRBV2	15	-	TRBJ1-4	TGTGCCAGCAGTGATTTGCAGGACAGTAATGAAAAACTGTTTTTT	CASSDLQDSNEKLFF